The entry below describes one TCR beta chain. Its antigen has not been determined. No clone much larger than this one lies a single base away; base qualities are absent. This entry belongs to a study of T cell repertoires in ileal Crohn's disease (dated 2019 in TCRdb). As for the study more broadly: Median disease duration was approximately 8.3 years, and 30% to 45% of patients were identified as active smokers at the time of surgery. All patients had surgery for a complication: stricturing disease in about 60% and penetrating disease in about 39%. About half of the patients received postoperative therapy: about eleven received thiopurines and roughly 19 received anti-TNF agents. TCR repertoire analysis was performed in a few dozen Crohn's disease patients drawn from a prospective multicentre cohort. The study was conducted in parallel with a multicentre cohort built to find predictors of early endoscopic recurrence after ileocolonic resection. A Rutgeerts score above i0 was used to define endoscopic postoperative recurrence. A total of 170 or so mucosal samples from roughly 50 patients were sequenced, with samples obtained at several locations on the surgical specimen and at postoperative endoscopy.

The junction shows trimming of 2 bases on V and 6 bases on J, plus 16 bases between the germline ends. Measured from the cysteine to the phenylalanine, the CDR3 is 15 residues long. Of all the DNA, just the CDR3 is kept, 45 bases in frame from base 1. The germline V gene sets CDR1 to MNHNS and CDR2 to SASEGT. To be eligible, patients had to be adults with ileal or ileocolonic Crohn's disease and an indication for ileocolonic resection. Whole ileal mucosal biopsies were kept frozen at -80 degrees C prior to DNA extraction. A TRizol-based method was used to extract genomic DNA from the frozen whole biopsies, and the DNA was quantified with a NanoDrop 2000 spectrophotometer. The paper as a whole reports these results and caveats: Mucosal CD4 and CD8 T cells were sorted and sequenced only in a subgroup of patients, whose size was not stated. Sorted CD8 T cells carried more high-frequency clones than CD4 T cells, suggesting mucosal expansions were mainly CD8. Endoscopic recurrence was found to be associated with higher high-frequency clone percentages at surgery, and recurrence was observed in all patients with clonality above 26.8% (18/57). Compared with non-smokers, patients who were active smokers at surgery showed a significantly higher proportion of clonal expansions (roughly 24% vs 19%, p=0.02).

For commercial TCRB immunosequencing, five hundred nanograms of biopsy DNA were submitted for each sample. A two-step, amplification bias-controlled multiplex PCR was used by Adaptive Biotechnology to amplify CDR3 regions from genomic DNA. In the first PCR, primers covered every V and J gene segment, and in the second PCR, barcodes and Illumina adapters were added. An Illumina instrument was used to sequence the CDR3 libraries. The study's own analysis went as follows. The analysis drew on both the pipelines supplied by the vendor and custom analysis of the raw data in R/Bioconductor running R version 3.3.0. Clonality, ranging from 0 to 1, was calculated as the inverse of the normalised Shannon entropy of all productive clones. The repertoire share taken up by the top 100 clones defined high-frequency clones, and only clones that passed a 95% confidence test were kept. The Simpson index measured repertoire diversity, and the Morisita-Horn index measured overlap between samples. TCRdb obtained this table from immuneACCESS and retained in-frame rearrangements with V and J assigned. These tables miss some clones; where compared with another copy, unresolved V genes account for less than half of the shortfall, and the remainder is unexplained. V and J calls and clone size are copied from that table; D and trimming were computed from the DNA. The sample table lists under 5,500 clones, roughly 74% of them with a count of one. Less than 25% of the sample comes from the top ten.

Specimen: ileal tissue. This receptor was obtained from an adult with Crohn's disease. The chain is assembled from TRBV6-1 and TRBJ1-2; TRBD1 is a possible D gene, resting on 6 matching bases. The nucleotides read TGTGCCAGCAGTGAAAGGTTCACAGGGAACCATGGCTACACCTTC. Protein translation: CASSERFTGNHGYTF.